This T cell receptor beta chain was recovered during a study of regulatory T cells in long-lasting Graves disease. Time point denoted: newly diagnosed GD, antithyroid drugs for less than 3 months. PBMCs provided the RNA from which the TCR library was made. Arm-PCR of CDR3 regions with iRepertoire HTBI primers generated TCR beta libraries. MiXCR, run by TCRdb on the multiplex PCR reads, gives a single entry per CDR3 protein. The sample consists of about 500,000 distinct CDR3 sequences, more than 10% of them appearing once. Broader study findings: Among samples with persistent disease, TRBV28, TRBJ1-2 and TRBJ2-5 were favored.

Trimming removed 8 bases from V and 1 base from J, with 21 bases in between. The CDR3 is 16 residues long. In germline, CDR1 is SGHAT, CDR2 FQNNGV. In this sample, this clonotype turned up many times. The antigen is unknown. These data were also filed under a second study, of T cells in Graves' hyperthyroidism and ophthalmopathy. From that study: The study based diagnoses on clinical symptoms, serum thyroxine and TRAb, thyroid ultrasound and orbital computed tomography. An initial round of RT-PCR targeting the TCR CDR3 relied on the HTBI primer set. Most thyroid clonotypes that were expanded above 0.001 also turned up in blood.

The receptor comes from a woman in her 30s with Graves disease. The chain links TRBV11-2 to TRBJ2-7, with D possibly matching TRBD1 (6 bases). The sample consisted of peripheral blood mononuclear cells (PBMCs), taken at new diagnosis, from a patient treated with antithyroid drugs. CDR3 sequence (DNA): TGTGCCAGCTCCTATGCCCCAGGGGAAGCTTCCTACGAGCAGTACTTC. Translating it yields CASSYAPGEASYEQYF.